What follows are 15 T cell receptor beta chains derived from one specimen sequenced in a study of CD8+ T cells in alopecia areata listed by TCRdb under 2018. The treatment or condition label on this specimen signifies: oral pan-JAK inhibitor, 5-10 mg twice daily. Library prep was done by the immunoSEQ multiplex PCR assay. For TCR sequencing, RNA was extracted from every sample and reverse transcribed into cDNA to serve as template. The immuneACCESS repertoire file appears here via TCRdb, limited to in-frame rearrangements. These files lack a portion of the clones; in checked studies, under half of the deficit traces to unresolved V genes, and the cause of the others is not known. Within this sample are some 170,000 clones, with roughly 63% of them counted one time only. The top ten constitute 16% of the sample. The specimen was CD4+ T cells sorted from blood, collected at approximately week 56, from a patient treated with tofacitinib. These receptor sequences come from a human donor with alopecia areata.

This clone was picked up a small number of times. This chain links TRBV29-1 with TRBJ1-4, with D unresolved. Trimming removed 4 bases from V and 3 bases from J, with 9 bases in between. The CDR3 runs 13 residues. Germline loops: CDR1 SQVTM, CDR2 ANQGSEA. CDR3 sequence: CSVGRRANEKLFF. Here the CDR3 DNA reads TGCAGCGTTGGTCGGAGAGCTAATGAAAAACTGTTTTTT.

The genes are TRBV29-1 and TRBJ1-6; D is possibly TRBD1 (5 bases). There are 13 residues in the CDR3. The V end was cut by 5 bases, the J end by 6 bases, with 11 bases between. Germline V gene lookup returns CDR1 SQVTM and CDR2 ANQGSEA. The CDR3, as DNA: TGCAGCGTTAAGACAGACTCTAATTCACCCCTCCACTTT. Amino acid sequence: CSVKTDSNSPLHF.

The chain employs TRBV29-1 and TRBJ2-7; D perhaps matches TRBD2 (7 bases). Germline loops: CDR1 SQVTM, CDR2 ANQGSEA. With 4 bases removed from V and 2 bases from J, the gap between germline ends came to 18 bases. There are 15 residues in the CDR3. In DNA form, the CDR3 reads TGCAGCGTTGGCTATTGGGCGGGGGCCACCTACGAGCAGTACTTC. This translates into CSVGYWAGATYEQYF.

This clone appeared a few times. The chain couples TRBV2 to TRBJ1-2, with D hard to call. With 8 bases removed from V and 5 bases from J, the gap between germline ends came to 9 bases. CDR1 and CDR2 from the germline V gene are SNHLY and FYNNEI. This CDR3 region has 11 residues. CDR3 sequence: CASSPDYGYTF. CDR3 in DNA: TGTGCCAGCTCCCCGGATTATGGCTACACCTTC.

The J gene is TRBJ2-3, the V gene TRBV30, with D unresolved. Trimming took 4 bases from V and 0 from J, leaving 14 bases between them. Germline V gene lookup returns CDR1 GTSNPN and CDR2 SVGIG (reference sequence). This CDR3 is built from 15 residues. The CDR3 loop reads CAWNPGTVSTDTQYF. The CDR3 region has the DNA TGTGCCTGGAACCCCGGCACCGTGAGCACAGATACGCAGTATTTT.

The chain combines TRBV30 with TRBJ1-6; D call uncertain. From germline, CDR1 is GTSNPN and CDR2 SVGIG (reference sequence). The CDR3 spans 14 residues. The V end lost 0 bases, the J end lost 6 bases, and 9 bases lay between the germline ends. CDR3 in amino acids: CAWSVQGINSPLHF. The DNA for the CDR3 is TGTGCCTGGAGTGTACAAGGGATTAATTCACCCCTCCACTTT.

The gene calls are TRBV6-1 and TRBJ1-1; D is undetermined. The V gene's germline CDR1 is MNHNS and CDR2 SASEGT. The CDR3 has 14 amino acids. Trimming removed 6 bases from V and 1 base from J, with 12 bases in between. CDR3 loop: CASSRGLANTEAFF. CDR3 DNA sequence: TGTGCCAGCAGCCGAGGGTTGGCGAACACTGAAGCTTTCTTT.

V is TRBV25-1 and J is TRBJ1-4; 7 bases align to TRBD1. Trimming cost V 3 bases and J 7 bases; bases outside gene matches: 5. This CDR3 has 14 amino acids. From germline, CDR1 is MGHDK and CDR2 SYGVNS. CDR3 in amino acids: CASSDSRGGEKLFF. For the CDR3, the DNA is TGTGCCAGCAGTGATAGCAGGGGGGGTGAAAAACTGTTTTTT.

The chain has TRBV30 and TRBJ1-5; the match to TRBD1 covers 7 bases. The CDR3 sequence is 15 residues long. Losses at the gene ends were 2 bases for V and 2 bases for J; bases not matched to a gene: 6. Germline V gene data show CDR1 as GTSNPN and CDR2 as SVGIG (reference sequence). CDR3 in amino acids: CAWSKGGLGNQPQHF. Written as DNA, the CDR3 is TGTGCCTGGAGTAAAGGGGGCCTGGGCAATCAGCCCCAGCATTTT. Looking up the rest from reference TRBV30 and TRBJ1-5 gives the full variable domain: SQTIHQWPATLVQPVGSPLSLECTVEGTSNPNLYWYRQAAGRGLQLLFYSVGIGQISSEVPQNLSASRPQDRQFILSSKKLLLSDSGFYLCAWSKGGLGNQPQHFGDGTRLSIL.

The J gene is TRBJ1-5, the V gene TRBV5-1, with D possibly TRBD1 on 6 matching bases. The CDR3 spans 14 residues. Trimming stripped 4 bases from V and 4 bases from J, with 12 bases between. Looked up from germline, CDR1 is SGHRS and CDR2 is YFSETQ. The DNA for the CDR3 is TGCGCCAGCAGCCAGGGGTCCGCTAATCAGCCCCAGCATTTT. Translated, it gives CASSQGSANQPQHF.

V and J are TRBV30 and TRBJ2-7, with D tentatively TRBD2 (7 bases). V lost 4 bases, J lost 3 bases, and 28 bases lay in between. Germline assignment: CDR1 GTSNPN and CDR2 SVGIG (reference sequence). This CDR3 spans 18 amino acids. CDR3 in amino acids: CAWTRGPGSPGGLYEQYF. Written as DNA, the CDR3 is TGTGCCTGGACCCGGGGGCCGGGATCACCCGGGGGGCTCTACGAGCAGTACTTC.

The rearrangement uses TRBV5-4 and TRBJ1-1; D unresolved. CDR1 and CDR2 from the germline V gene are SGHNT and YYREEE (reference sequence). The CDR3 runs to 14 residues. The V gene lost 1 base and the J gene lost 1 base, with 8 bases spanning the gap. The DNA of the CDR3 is TGTGCCAGCAGCTTGACGGCGGGGAACACTGAAGCTTTCTTT. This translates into CASSLTAGNTEAFF.

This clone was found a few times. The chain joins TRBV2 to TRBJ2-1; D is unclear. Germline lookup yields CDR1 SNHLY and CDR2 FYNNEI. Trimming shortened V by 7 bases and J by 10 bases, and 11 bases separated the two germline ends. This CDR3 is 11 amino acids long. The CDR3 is CASTTLVEQFF. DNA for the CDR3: TGTGCCAGCACAACCTTGGTGGAGCAGTTCTTC.

The CDR3 sequence: CASSDSPSNYGYTF. CDR3 DNA sequence: TGCGCCAGCAGCGATTCACCCTCTAACTATGGCTACACCTTC. This sequence joins TRBV5-1 and TRBJ1-2; D ambiguous. CDR1 and CDR2 (germline): SGHRS, YFSETQ. Trimming took 4 bases from V and 0 from J, leaving 10 bases between them. The length of the CDR3 is 14 residues.

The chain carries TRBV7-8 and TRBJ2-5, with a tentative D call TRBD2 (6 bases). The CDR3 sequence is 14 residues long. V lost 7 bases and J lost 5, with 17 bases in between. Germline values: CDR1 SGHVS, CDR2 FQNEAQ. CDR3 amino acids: CASIEGFAGETQYF. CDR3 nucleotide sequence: TGTGCCAGCATTGAGGGCTTCGCGGGGGAGACCCAGTACTTC.